This TCR beta chain was captured by sequencing in a study of blood T cell repertoires in COVID-19. The CDR3 is 14 residues long. The trim removed 4 bases at V and 4 bases at J, leaving 6 bases unmatched. Germline loops: CDR1 LNHDA, CDR2 SQIVND (reference sequence). Measured with immunoSEQ multiplex PCR; TCRdb has only the in-frame clones, and not every one. The sample shows about 130,000 clones, 80% to 90% of them seen only once. J is TRBJ1-1 and V is TRBV19; TRBD1 matches at 7 bases. Sequenced input: peripheral blood. The clonotype was recovered from an older woman with acute or convalescent COVID-19. CDR3 sequence (DNA): TGTGCCAGTAGTACGGTAACAGGGGCCACTGAAGCTTTCTTT. This gives the protein CASSTVTGATEAFF. The full variable domain, completed using reference TRBV19 and TRBJ1-1, is DGGITQSPKYLFRKEGQNVTLSCEQNLNHDAMYWYRQDPGQGLRLIYYSQIVNDFQKGDIAEGYSVSREKKESFPLTVTSAQKNPTAFYLCASSTVTGATEAFFGQGTRLTVV.